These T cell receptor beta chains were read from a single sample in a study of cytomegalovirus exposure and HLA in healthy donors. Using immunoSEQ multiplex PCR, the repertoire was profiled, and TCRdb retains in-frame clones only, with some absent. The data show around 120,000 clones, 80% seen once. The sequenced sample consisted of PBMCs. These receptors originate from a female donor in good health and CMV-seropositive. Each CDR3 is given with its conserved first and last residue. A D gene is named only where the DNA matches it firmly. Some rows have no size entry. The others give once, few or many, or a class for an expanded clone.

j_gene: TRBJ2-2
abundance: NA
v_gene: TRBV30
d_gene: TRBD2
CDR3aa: CAWSKGLVSPGELFF
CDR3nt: TGTGCCTGGAGCAAGGGACTAGTCAGCCCCGGGGAGCTGTTTTTT

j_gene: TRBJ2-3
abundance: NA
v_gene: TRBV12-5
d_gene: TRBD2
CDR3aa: CASGSPGGSDTQYF
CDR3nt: TGTGCTAGTGGTTCCCCCGGGGGGTCAGATACGCAGTATTTT

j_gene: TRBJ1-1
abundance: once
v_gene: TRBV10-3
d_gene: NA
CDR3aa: CAISDQGFTEAFF
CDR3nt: TGTGCCATCAGCGACCAGGGTTTCACTGAAGCTTTCTTT

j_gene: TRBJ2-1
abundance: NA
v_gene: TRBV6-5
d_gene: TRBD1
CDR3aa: CASSYLGQGNNEQFF
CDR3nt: TGTGCCAGCAGCTACCTGGGACAGGGCAACAATGAGCAGTTCTTC

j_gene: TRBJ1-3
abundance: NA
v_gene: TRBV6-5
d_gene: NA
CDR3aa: CASSTGGSGNTIYF
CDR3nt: TGTGCCAGCAGTACCGGGGGTTCTGGAAACACCATATATTTT

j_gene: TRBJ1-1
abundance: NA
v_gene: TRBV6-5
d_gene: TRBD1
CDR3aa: CASSYSSRGDTEAFF
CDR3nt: TGTGCCAGCAGTTACTCAAGCAGGGGGGACACTGAAGCTTTCTTT

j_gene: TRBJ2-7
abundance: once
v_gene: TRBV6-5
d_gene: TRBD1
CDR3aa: CASSPSGTGIYEQYF
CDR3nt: TGTGCCAGCAGTCCCTCCGGGACAGGGATCTACGAGCAGTACTTC

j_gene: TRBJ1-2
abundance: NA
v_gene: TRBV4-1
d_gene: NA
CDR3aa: CASSHGVTYGYTF
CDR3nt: TGCGCCAGCAGCCACGGGGTCACCTATGGCTACACCTTC

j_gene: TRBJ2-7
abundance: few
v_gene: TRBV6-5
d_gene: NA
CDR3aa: CASSFDSGWGEQYF
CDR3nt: TGTGCCAGCTCCTTCGACAGTGGGTGGGGCGAGCAGTACTTC

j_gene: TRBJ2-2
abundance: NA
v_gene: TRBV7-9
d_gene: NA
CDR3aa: CASSLAGHTGELFF
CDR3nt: TGTGCCAGCAGCTTAGCGGGGCACACCGGGGAGCTGTTTTTT

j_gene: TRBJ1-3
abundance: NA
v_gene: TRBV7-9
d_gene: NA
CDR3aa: CASSRQVDTIYF
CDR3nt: TGTGCCAGCAGCAGACAGGTTGACACCATATATTTT

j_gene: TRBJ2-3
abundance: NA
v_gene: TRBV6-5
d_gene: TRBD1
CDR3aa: CASSSTTQGDTQYF
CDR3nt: TGTGCCAGCAGTTCCACGACACAGGGGGATACGCAGTATTTT

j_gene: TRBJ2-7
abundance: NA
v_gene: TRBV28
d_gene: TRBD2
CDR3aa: CASSSTSGGAKQYF
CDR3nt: TGTGCCAGCAGTTCGACTAGCGGGGGGGCCAAGCAGTACTTC

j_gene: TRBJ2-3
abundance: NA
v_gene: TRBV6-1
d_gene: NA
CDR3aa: CASSEEQGYTDTQYF
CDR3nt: TGTGCCAGCAGTGAGGAGCAGGGGTACACAGATACGCAGTATTTT

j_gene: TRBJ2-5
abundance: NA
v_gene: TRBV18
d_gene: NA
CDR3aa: CASSLGLGETQYF
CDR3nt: TGTGCCAGCTCATTGGGCCTTGGAGAGACCCAGTACTTC

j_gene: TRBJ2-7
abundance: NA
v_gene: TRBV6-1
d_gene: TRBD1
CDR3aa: CASSDGTGGDEQYF
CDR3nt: TGTGCCAGCAGTGACGGGACAGGGGGAGACGAGCAGTACTTC

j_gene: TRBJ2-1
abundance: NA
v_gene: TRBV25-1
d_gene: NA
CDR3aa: CASSDPVPLNEQFF
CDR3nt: TGTGCCAGCAGTGACCCGGTGCCCCTGAATGAGCAGTTCTTC

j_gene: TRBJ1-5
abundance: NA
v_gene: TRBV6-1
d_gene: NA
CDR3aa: CASSVILRVGDQPQHF
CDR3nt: TGTGCCAGCAGTGTTATACTCAGGGTAGGGGATCAGCCCCAGCATTTT

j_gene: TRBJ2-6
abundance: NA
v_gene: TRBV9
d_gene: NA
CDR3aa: CASSVENGFGSGANVLTF
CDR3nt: TGTGCCAGCAGCGTAGAGAACGGGTTCGGCTCTGGGGCCAACGTCCTGACTTTC

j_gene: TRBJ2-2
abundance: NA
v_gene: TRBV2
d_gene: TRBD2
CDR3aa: CASRFLAGANTGELFF
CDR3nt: TGTGCCAGCAGATTCCTAGCGGGGGCGAACACCGGGGAGCTGTTTTTT

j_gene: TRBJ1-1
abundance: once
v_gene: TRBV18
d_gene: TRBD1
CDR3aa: CASSPDRGVAFF
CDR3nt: TGTGCCAGCTCACCGGACAGGGGAGTGGCTTTCTTT

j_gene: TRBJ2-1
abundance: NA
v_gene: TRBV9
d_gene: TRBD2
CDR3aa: CASSVVRTSGANEQFF
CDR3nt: TGTGCCAGCAGCGTAGTCAGGACTAGCGGGGCCAATGAGCAGTTCTTC

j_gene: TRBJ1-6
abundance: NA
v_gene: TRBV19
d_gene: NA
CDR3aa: CASSINGIGDSPLHF
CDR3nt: TGTGCCAGTAGTATTAATGGGATCGGGGATTCACCCCTCCACTTT

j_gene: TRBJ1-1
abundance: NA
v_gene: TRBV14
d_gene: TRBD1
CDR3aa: CASSPQQGYGAFF
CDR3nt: TGTGCCAGCAGCCCTCAACAGGGGTATGGAGCTTTCTTT

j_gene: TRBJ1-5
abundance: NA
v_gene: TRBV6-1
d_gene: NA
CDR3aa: CASSGGQNSKPQRF
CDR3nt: TGTGCCAGCAGTGGAGGACAGAACTCTAAGCCCCAGCGTTTT

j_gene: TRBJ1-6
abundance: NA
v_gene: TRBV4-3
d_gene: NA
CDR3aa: CASSQARGFYNSPLHF
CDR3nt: TGCGCCAGCAGCCAAGCAAGGGGGTTCTATAATTCACCCCTCCACTTT

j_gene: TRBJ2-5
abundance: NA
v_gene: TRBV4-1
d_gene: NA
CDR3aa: CASSQVMGGAVWETQYF
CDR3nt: TGCGCCAGCAGCCAAGTAATGGGGGGGGCGGTCTGGGAGACCCAGTACTTC

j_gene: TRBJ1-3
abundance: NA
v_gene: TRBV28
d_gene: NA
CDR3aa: CASSLLARSSGNTIYF
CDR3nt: TGTGCCAGCAGTTTATTGGCCCGGAGCTCTGGAAACACCATATATTTT

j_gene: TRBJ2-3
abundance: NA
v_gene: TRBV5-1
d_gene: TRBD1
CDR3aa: CASGLGQGGDTQYF
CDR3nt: TGCGCCAGCGGACTTGGACAGGGGGGGGATACGCAGTATTTT

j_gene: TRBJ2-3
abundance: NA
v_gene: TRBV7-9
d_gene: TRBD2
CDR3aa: CASSLTSGGTDTQYF
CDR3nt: TGTGCCAGCAGCTTGACTAGCGGTGGGACAGATACGCAGTATTTT

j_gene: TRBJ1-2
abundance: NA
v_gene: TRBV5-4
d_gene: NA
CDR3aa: CASSPHPDRRYGYTF
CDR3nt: TGTGCCAGCAGCCCCCACCCCGACAGAAGATATGGCTACACCTTC

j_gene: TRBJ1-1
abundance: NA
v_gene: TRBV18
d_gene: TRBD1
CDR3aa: CASSPDRRTEAFF
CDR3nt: TGTGCCAGCTCACCGGACAGGCGGACTGAAGCTTTCTTT

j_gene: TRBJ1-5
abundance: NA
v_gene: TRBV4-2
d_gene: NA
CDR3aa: CASSPHSTNQPQHF
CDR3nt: TGTGCCAGCAGCCCCCACAGCACTAATCAGCCCCAGCATTTT

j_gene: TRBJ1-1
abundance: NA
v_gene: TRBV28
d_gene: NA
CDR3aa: CASVRTSNTEAFF
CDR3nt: TGTGCCAGCGTAAGGACATCGAACACTGAAGCTTTCTTT

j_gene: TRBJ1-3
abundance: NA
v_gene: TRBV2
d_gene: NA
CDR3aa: CASSERIEGANTIYF
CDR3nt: TGTGCCAGCAGTGAACGAATAGAGGGTGCTAACACCATATATTTT

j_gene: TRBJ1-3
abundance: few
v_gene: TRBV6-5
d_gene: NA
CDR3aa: CASSYTISSGNTIYF
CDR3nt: TGTGCCAGCAGTTATACGATTAGCTCTGGAAACACCATATATTTT

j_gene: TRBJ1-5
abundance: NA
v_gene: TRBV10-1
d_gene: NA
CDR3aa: CASSPSIGKPQHF
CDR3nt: TGCGCCAGCAGCCCCTCGATCGGGAAGCCCCAGCATTTT

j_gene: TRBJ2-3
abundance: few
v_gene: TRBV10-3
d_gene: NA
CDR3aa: CAIEGGGTQYF
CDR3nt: TGTGCCATCGAGGGGGGGGGTACGCAGTATTTT

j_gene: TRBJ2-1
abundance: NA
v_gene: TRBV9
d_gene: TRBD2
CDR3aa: CASSVVASGGAYNEQFF
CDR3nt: TGTGCCAGCAGCGTAGTGGCTAGCGGGGGGGCCTACAATGAGCAGTTCTTC

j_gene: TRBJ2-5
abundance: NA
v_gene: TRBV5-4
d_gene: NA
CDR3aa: CASSFHEGDQYF
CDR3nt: TGTGCCAGCAGCTTCCACGAGGGGGACCAGTACTTC

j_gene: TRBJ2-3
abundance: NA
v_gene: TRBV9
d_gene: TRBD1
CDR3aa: CASSVGGQASTDTQYF
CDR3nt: TGTGCCAGCAGCGTAGGGGGACAGGCGAGCACAGATACGCAGTATTTT

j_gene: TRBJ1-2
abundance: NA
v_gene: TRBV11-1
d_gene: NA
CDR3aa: CASSLVSRLGYTF
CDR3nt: TGTGCCAGCAGCTTAGTGTCCAGACTAGGCTACACCTTC

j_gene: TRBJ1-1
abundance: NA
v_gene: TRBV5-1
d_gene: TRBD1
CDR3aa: CASSLTGWNTEAFF
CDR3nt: TGCGCCAGCAGCCTGACAGGGTGGAACACTGAAGCTTTCTTT

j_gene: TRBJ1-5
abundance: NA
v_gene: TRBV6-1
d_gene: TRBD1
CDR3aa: CASTLQGQPQHF
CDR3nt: TGTGCCAGCACCTTACAGGGGCAGCCCCAGCATTTT

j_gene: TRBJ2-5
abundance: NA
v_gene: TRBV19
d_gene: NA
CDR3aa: CASSKGGAQETQYF
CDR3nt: TGTGCCAGTAGTAAAGGGGGGGCACAAGAGACCCAGTACTTC

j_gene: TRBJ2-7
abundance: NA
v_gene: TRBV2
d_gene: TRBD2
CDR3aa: CASRPTSGGSYEQYF
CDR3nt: TGTGCCAGCAGGCCTACTAGCGGGGGTTCCTACGAGCAGTACTTC

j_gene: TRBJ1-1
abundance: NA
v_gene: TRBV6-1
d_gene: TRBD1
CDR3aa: CASSDIRDRNTEAFF
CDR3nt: TGTGCCAGCAGTGACATCCGGGACAGGAACACTGAAGCTTTCTTT

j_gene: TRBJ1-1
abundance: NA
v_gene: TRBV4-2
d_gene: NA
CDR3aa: CASSQDVGTEAFF
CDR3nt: TGTGCCAGCAGCCAAGATGTCGGTACTGAAGCTTTCTTT

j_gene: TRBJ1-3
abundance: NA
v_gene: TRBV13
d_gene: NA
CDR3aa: CASSPLSGNTIYF
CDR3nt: TGTGCCAGCAGCCCCCTCTCTGGAAACACCATATATTTT

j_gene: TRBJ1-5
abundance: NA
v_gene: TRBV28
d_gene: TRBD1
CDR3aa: CASRSRQGTYNQPQHF
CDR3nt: TGTGCCAGCAGAAGTCGACAGGGGACTTACAATCAGCCCCAGCATTTT

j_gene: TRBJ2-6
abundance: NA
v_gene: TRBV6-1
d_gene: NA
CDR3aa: CASSENSLSGANVLTF
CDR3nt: TGTGCCAGCAGTGAAAATTCCCTCTCTGGGGCCAACGTCCTGACTTTC

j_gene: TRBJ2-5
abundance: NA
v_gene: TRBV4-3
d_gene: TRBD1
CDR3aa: CASSPRTGEETQYF
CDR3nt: TGCGCCAGCAGCCCCCGGACAGGGGAAGAGACCCAGTACTTC

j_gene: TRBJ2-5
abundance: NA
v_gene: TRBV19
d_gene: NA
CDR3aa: CASSLEGRAPQTQYF
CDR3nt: TGTGCCAGTAGCCTCGAGGGTAGGGCTCCGCAGACCCAGTACTTC

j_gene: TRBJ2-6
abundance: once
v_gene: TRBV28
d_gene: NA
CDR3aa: CASSLWGDSGANVLTF
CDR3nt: TGTGCCAGCAGTTTGTGGGGGGACTCTGGGGCCAACGTCCTGACTTTC